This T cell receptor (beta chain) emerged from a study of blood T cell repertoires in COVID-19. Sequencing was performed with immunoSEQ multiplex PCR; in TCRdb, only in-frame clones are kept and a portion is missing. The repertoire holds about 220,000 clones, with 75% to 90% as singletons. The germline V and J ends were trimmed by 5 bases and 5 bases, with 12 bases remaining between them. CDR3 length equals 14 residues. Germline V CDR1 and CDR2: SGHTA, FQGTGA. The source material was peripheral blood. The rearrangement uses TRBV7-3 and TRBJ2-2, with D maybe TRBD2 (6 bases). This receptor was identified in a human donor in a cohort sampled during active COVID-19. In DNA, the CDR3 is TGTGCCAGCAGCCGGCGGGGATCGACCGGGGAGCTGTTTTTT. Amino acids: CASSRRGSTGELFF.